This T cell receptor (beta chain) was documented in a study of early stage breast cancer tumors. Across the whole study: Among around 12 ER+/PR+/HER2- tumors, eight were ductal, four lobular.

This clone was observed once. Its specificity is unknown. The assay was immunoSEQ multiplex PCR, and TCRdb's table has in-frame clones only and misses some. This table has roughly 58,000 clones, 85% to 95% appearing once. Trimming took 4 bases from V and 2 from J, leaving 18 bases between them. The CDR3 runs to 16 residues. The V gene's germline CDR1 is SGHAT and CDR2 FQNNGV. Study findings and constraints: Blood repertoires resembled normal breast more than tumor. Most shared enriched TCRB sequences were commonly generated ones. Functional markers like CD4, CD8 and FOXP3 were missed in bulk sequencing.

The chain links TRBV11-2 to TRBJ2-7; weak D call: TRBD1 (6 bases). Sequenced: blood. The TCR originated in a person between 65 and 80 years old with breast cancer. This CDR3 reads CASSSPGQGNPYEQYF. CDR3 bases: TGTGCCAGCAGCTCCCCCGGGCAGGGGAACCCCTACGAGCAGTACTTC. The full variable domain, in which reference TRBV11-2 and TRBJ2-7 provide the parts outside the CDR3, is EAGVAQSPRYKIIEKRQSVAFWCNPISGHATLYWYQQILGQGPKLLIQFQNNGVVDDSQLPKDRFSAERLKGVDSTLKIQPAKLEDSAVYLCASSSPGQGNPYEQYFGPGTRLTVT.